This T cell receptor (beta chain) comes out of a study of blood T cell repertoires in COVID-19. Trimming took 3 bases from V and 6 from J; bases not matched to a gene: 1. The CDR3 length is 13 residues. Germline CDR1 and CDR2: LGHNT and FRNRAP. Generated by immunoSEQ multiplex PCR, the TCRdb table keeps only in-frame clones and is missing some. Of about 360,000 clones in the sample, approximately 89% were seen once. The chain carries TRBV12-5 and TRBJ1-2; 10 bases are shared with TRBD1. Input material: PBMCs or T cells enriched from blood (not recorded which). The source of this sequence is a man aged 25-40 years who had recovered from COVID-19. CDR3 in amino acids: CASGLDRGHGYTF. For the CDR3, the DNA is TGTGCTAGTGGTTTAGACAGGGGGCATGGCTACACCTTC.